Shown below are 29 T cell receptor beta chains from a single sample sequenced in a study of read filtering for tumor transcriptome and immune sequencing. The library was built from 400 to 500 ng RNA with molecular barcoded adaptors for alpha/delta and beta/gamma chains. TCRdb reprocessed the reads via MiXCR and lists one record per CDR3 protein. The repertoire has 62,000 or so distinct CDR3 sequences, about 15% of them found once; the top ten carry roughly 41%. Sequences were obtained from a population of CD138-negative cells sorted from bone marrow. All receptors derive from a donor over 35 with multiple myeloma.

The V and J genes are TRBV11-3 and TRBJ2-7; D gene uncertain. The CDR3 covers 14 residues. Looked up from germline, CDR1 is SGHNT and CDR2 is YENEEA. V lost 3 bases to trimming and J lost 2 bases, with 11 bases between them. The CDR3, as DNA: TGTGCCAGCAGCTTGGGCGACGTGACCTACGAGCAGTACTTC. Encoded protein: CASSLGDVTYEQYF.

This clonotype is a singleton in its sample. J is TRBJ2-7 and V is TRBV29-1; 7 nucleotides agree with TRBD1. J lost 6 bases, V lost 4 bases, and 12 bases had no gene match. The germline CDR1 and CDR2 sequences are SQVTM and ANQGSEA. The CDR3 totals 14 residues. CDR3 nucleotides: TGCAGCGTTGTCTATCGTAACAGGGGACCCGAGCAGTACTTC. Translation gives CSVVYRNRGPEQYF.

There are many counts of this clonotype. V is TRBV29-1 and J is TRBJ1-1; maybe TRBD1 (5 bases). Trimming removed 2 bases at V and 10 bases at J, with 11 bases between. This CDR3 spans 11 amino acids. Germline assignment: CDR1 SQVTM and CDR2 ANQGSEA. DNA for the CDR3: TGCAGCGTTGAATGGGGCCTTGGAGCTTTCTTT. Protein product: CSVEWGLGAFF.

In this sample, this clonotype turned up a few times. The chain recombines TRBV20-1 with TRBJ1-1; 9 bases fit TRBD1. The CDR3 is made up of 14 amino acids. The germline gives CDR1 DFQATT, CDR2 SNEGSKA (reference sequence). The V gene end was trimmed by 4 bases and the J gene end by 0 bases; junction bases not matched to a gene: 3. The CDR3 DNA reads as TGCAGTGCTATTGACAGGGGGATGAACACTGAAGCTTTCTTT. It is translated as CSAIDRGMNTEAFF.

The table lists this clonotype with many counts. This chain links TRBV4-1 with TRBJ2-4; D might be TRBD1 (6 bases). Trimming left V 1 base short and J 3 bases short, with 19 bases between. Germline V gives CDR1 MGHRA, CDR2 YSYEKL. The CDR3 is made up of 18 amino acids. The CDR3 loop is CASSQGSQGMRDKNIQYF. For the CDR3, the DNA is TGCGCCAGCAGCCAAGGCTCGCAGGGGATGAGGGACAAAAACATTCAGTACTTC.

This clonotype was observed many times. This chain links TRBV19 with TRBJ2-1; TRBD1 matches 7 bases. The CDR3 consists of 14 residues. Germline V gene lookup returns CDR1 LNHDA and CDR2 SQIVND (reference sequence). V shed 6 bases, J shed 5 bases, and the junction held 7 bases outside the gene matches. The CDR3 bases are TGTGCCAGTAGGCTACAGGGGTTCAACAATGAGCAGTTCTTC. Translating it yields CASRLQGFNNEQFF. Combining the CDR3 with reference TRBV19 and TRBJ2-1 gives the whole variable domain DGGITQSPKYLFRKEGQNVTLSCEQNLNHDAMYWYRQDPGQGLRLIYYSQIVNDFQKGDIAEGYSVSREKKESFPLTVTSAQKNPTAFYLCASRLQGFNNEQFFGPGTRLTVL.

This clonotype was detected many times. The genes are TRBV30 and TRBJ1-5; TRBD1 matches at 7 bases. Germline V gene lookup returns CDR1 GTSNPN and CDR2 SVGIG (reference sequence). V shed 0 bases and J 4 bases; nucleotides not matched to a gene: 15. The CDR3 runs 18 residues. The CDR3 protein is CAWSVPRTGWGVNQPQHF. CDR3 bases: TGTGCCTGGAGTGTACCCCGGACAGGTTGGGGGGTAAATCAGCCCCAGCATTTT. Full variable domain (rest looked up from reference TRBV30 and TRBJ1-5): SQTIHQWPATLVQPVGSPLSLECTVEGTSNPNLYWYRQAAGRGLQLLFYSVGIGQISSEVPQNLSASRPQDRQFILSSKKLLLSDSGFYLCAWSVPRTGWGVNQPQHFGDGTRLSIL.

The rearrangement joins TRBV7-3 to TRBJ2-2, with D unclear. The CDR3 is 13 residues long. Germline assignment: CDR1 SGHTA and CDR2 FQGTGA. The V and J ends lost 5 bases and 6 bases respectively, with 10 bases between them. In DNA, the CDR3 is TGTGCCAGCAGCCGAACTGACCCCGGGGAGCTGTTTTTT. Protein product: CASSRTDPGELFF.

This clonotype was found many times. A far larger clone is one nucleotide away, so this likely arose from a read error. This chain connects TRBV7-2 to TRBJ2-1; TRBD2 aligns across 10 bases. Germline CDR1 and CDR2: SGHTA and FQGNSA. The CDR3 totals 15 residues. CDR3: CASSPSGSSYNELFF. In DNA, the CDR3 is TGTGCCAGCAGTCCTAGCGGGAGCTCCTACAATGAGCTGTTCTTC.

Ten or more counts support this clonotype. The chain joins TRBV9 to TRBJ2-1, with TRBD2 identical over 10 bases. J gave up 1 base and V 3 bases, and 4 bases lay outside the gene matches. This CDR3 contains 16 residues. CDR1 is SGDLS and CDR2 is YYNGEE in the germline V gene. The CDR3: CASSAVAGGSYNEQFF. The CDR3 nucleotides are TGTGCCAGCAGCGCTGTAGCGGGAGGTTCCTACAATGAGCAGTTCTTC.

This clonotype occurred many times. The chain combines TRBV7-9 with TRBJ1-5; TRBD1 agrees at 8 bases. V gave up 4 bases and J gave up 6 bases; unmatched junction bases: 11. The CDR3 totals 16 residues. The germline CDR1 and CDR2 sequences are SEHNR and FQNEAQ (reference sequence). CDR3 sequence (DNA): TGTGCCAGCAGCTCACTTGACAGGGGCGTTGGTCAGCCCCAGCATTTT. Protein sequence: CASSSLDRGVGQPQHF.

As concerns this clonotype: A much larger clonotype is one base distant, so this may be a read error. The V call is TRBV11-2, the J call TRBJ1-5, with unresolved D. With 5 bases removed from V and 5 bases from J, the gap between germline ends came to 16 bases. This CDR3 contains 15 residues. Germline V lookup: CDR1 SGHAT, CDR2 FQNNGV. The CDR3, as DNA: TGTGCCAGCAGCCCCGCAGGTAGGGATGATCAGCCCCAGCATTTT. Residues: CASSPAGRDDQPQHF.

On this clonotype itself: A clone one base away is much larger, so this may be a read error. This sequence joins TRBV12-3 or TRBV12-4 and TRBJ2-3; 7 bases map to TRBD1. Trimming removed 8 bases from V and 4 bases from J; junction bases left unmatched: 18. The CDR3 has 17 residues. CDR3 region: CASSYYRGSLGADTQYF. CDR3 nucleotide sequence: TGTGCCAGCTCTTACTACAGGGGATCTTTGGGCGCAGATACGCAGTATTTT.

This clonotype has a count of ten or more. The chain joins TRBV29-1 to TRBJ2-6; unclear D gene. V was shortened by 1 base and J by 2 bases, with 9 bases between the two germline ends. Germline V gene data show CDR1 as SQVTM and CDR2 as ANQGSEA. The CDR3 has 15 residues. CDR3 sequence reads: CSVEASPAGANVLTF. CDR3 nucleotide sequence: TGCAGCGTTGAAGCCTCGCCAGCTGGGGCCAACGTCCTGACTTTC.

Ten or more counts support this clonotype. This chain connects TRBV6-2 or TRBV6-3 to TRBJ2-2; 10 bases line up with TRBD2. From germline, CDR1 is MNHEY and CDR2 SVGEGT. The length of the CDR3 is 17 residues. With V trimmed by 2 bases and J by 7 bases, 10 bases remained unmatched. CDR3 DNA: TGTGCCAGCAGTTACCCCTTACTAGCGGGATGGTTCGGGGAGCTGTTTTTT. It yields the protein CASSYPLLAGWFGELFF.

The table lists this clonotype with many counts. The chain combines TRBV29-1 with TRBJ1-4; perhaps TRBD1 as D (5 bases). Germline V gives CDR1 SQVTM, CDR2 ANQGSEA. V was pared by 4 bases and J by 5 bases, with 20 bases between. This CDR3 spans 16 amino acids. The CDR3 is CSVVGTPGASNEKLFF. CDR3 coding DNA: TGCAGCGTTGTTGGGACCCCGGGAGCCTCCAATGAAAAACTGTTTTTT.

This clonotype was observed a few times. CDR3 sequence reads: CASSSSRGAGNTIYF. CDR3 DNA: TGTGCCAGCAGTTCCTCCCGAGGGGCTGGAAACACCATATATTTT. The chain has TRBV28 and TRBJ1-3; D may be TRBD1 (5 bases). V lost 4 bases, J lost 2 bases, and 12 bases lay in between. Germline V lookup: CDR1 MDHEN, CDR2 SYDVKM. The length of the CDR3 is 15 residues.

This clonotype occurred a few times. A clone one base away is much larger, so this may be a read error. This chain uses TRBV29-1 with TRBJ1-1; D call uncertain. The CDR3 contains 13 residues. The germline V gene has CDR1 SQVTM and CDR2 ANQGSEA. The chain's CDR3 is CSVGAAVNIEAFF. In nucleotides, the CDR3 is TGCAGCGTTGGGGCAGCGGTTAACATTGAAGCTTTCTTT.

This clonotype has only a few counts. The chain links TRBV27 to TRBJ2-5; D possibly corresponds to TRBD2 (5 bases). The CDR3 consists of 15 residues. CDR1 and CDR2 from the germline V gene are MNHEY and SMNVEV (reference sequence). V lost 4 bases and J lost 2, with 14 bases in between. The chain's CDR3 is CASSSDGLAQETQYF. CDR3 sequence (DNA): TGTGCCAGCAGTTCGGACGGTCTAGCACAAGAGACCCAGTACTTC.

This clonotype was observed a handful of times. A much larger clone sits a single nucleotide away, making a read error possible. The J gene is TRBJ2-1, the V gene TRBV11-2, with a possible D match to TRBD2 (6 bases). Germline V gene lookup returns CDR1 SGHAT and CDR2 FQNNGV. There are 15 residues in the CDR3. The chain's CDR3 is CASSLAGDTYNEQLF. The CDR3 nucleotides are TGTGCCAGCAGCTTAGCGGGAGACACCTACAATGAGCAGCTCTTC.

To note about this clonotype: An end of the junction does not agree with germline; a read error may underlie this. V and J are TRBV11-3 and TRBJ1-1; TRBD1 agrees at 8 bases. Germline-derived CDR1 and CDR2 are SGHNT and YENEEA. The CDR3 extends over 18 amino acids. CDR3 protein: CARSLVSGYPGGDTEAFF. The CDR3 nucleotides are TGTGCCAGAAGCTTAGTCTCCGGATACCCAGGGGGCGATACTGAAGCATTCTTT.

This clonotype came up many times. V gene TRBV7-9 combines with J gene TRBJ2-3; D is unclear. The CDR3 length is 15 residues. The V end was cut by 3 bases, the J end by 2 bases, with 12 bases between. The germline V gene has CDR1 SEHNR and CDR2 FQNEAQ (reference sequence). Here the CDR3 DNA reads TGTGCCAGCAGCTTTGGGGTCGTGGACACAGATACGCAGTATTTT. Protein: CASSFGVVDTDTQYF.

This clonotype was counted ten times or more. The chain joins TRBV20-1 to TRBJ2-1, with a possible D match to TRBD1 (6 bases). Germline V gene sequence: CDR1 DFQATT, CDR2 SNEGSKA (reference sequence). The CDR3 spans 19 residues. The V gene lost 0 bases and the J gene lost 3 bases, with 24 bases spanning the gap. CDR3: CSAREIRPTGSFSYNEQFF. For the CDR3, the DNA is TGCAGTGCTAGAGAAATAAGGCCGACAGGTTCGTTCAGCTACAATGAGCAGTTCTTC.

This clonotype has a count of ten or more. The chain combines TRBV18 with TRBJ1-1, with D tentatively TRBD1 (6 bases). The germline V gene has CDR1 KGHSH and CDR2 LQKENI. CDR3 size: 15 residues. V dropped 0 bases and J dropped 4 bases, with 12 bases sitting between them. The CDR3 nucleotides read TGTGCCAGCTCACCACCTAACAGGGTAAGCACTGAAGCTTTCTTT. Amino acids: CASSPPNRVSTEAFF.

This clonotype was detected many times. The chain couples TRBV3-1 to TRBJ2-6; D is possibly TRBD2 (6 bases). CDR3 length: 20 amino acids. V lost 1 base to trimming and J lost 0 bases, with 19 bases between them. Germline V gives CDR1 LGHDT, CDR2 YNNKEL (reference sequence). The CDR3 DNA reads TGTGCCAGCAGCCAAGTAATTCAGGGCGGGACCTACTCTGGGGCCAACGTCCTGACTTTC. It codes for CASSQVIQGGTYSGANVLTF.

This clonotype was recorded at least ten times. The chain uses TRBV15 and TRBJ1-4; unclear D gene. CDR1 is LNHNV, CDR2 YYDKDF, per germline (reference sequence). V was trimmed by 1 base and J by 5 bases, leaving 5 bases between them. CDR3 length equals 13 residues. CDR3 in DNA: TGTGCCACCAGCAGAGCTGTAAATGAAAAACTGTTTTTT. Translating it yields CATSRAVNEKLFF.

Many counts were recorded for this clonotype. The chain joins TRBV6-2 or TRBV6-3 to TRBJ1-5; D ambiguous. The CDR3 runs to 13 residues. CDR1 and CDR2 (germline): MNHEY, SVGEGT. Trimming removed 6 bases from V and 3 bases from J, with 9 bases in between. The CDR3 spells CASSRDTNQPQHF. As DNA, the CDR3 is TGTGCCAGCAGCCGCGACACCAATCAGCCCCAGCATTTT.

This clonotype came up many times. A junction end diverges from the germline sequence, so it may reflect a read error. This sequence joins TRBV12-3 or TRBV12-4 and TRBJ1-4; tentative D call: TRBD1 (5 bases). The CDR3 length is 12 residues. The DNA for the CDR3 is TGTGCCAGCAGTTTAAAAATTCAGGGTCTCATTTTT. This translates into CASSLKIQGLIF.

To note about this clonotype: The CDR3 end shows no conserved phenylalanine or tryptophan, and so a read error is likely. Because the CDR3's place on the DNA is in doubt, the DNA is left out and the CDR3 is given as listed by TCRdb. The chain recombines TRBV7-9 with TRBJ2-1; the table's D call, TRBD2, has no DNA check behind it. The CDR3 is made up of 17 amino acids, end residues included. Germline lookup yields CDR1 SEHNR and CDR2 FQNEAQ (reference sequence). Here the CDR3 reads CASSLEVRGSTDNEQLS.